Listed here are 27 T cell receptor beta chains from one sample, sequenced in a study of blood T cell repertoires in COVID-19. Sequencing was performed with immunoSEQ multiplex PCR; in TCRdb, only in-frame clones are kept and a portion is missing. The table lists 300,000 to 350,000 clones, more than 70% of them singletons. Sequencing input: PBMCs or T cells enriched from blood (not recorded which). The receptors derive from a young woman who had been exposed to COVID-19.

V and J are TRBV13 and TRBJ1-1, with 8 bases lining up with TRBD1. This CDR3 is 14 amino acids long. V trimming: 8 bases; J trimming: 3 bases; junction bases outside the gene matches: 8. Per the germline V gene, CDR1 is PRHDT and CDR2 is FYEKMQ (reference sequence). The DNA for the CDR3 is TGTGCCAGCCGGGCAGGGGGCCGGTACACTGAAGCTTTCTTT. Translating it yields CASRAGGRYTEAFF.

The chain links TRBV30 to TRBJ1-1; D uncertain. Trimming removed 4 bases at V and 0 bases at J, with 9 bases between. The length of the CDR3 is 13 residues. Germline lookup yields CDR1 GTSNPN and CDR2 SVGIG (reference sequence). For the CDR3, the DNA is TGTGCCTGGAACTACGGCTTGAACACTGAAGCTTTCTTT. Translation gives CAWNYGLNTEAFF.

A note on this clone: The same CDR3 is also encoded by other DNA sequences in this sample. The chain has TRBV3-1 (or the pseudogene TRBV3-2) and TRBJ1-1; D gene unclear. The germline V gene has CDR1 LGHDT and CDR2 YNNKEL (reference sequence). The CDR3 is 14 amino acids. Trimming shortened V by 0 bases and J by 2 bases, and 7 bases separated the two germline ends. CDR3 DNA: TGTGCCAGCAGCCAAGAGGGCAGAAACACTGAAGCTTTCTTT. Amino acids: CASSQEGRNTEAFF.

The chain joins TRBV5-8 to TRBJ1-5; 8 bases agree with TRBD1. Germline-derived CDR1 and CDR2 are SGHTS and YDEGEE. Germline trimming cut 2 bases from V and 7 bases from J; bases unmatched to any gene: 5. The CDR3 sequence is 14 residues long. The CDR3 DNA sequence: TGTGCCAGCAGCTTCGGACAGGGTGGGCAGCCCCAGCATTTT. This codes for CASSFGQGGQPQHF.

The chain combines TRBV27 with TRBJ1-3; D might be TRBD1 (6 bases). Germline V gene data show CDR1 as MNHEY and CDR2 as SMNVEV (reference sequence). There are 15 residues in the CDR3. V was pared by 7 bases and J by 4 bases, with 17 bases between. This chain's CDR3 is CASKLQGAGGNTIYF. CDR3 nucleotide sequence: TGTGCCAGCAAATTACAGGGTGCGGGCGGAAACACCATATATTTT.

The V and J genes are TRBV3-1 (or the pseudogene TRBV3-2) and TRBJ1-2; 9 bases match TRBD1. The CDR3 sequence is 14 residues long. The germline gives CDR1 LGHDT, CDR2 YNNKEL (reference sequence). V was clipped by 1 base and J by 8 bases; unmatched bases: 5. Written as DNA, the CDR3 is TGTGCCAGCAGCCAAGCCGCTACAGGGGGCGGCTACACCTTC. It is translated as CASSQAATGGGYTF.

The chain couples TRBV28 to TRBJ1-5; D not resolved. With 4 bases removed from V and 7 bases from J, the gap between germline ends came to 11 bases. The germline V gene encodes CDR1 MDHEN and CDR2 SYDVKM. This CDR3 has 13 residues. CDR3 sequence: CASSSSTEQPQHF. DNA of the CDR3: TGTGCCAGCAGTTCGTCTACAGAACAGCCCCAGCATTTT.

This chain uses TRBV12-3 or TRBV12-4 with TRBJ1-4; no firm D call. The CDR3 is 13 residues long. V lost 6 bases and J lost 6, with 11 bases in between. This chain's CDR3 is CASSPDNDEKLFF. The DNA for the CDR3 is TGTGCCAGCAGCCCAGATAATGATGAAAAACTGTTTTTT.

V usage is TRBV28 and J usage is TRBJ1-6; 9 bases agree with TRBD1. V gave up 3 bases and J gave up 7 bases; unmatched junction bases: 4. CDR1 and CDR2 from the germline V gene are MDHEN and SYDVKM. This CDR3 region has 15 residues. This chain's CDR3 is CASSLGQGLNSPLHF. CDR3 in DNA: TGTGCCAGCAGTTTGGGACAGGGTTTAAATTCACCCCTCCACTTT. The complete variable domain, with remaining parts taken from reference TRBV28 and TRBJ1-6, reads DVKVTQSSRYLVKRTGEKVFLECVQDMDHENMFWYRQDPGLGLRLIYFSYDVKMKEKGDIPEGYSVSREKKERFSLILESASTNQTSMYLCASSLGQGLNSPLHFGNGTRLTVT.

V gene TRBV16 combines with J gene TRBJ1-5; D is perhaps TRBD1 (6 bases). Looked up from germline, CDR1 is KGHSY and CDR2 is FQNENV. V was pared by 0 bases and J by 3 bases, with 12 bases between. There are 16 residues in the CDR3. CDR3 bases: TGTGCCAGCAGCCAATCGACCACAGGGAACAATCAGCCCCAGCATTTT. This gives the protein CASSQSTTGNNQPQHF.

The chain carries TRBV10-3 and TRBJ1-1, with D tentatively TRBD1 (5 bases). Germline values: CDR1 ENHRY, CDR2 SYGVKD. This CDR3 is 15 amino acids long. V was clipped by 8 bases and J by 1 base, with 17 bases between them. CDR3 sequence: CAIVGFQGQNTEAFF. Here the CDR3 DNA reads TGTGCCATCGTTGGATTCCAGGGTCAGAACACTGAAGCTTTCTTT.

V is TRBV18 and J is TRBJ1-1; a possible D gene is TRBD1 (5 bases). There are 13 residues in the CDR3. V lost 3 bases and J 4 bases, leaving 9 bases between the germline ends. Germline assignment: CDR1 KGHSH and CDR2 LQKENI. As DNA, the CDR3 is TGTGCCAGCTCACCGACAGAAATCACTGAAGCTTTCTTT. Residues: CASSPTEITEAFF.

This clone was observed a single time. This chain uses TRBV12-5 with TRBJ1-2; D ambiguous. The CDR3 covers 13 residues. Looked up from germline, CDR1 is LGHNT and CDR2 is FRNRAP. V lost 3 bases and J lost 8, with 13 bases in between. CDR3 coding DNA: TGTGCTAGTGGTTTAGCGGGGAATGGCGGCTACACCTTC. Its translation: CASGLAGNGGYTF.

In DNA, the CDR3 is TGTGCCACCAGCAGAGTCTTAGTAGATACGCAGTATTTT. This codes for CATSRVLVDTQYF. This chain joins TRBV15 and TRBJ2-3; D remains ambiguous. Germline-derived CDR1 and CDR2 are LNHNV and YYDKDF (reference sequence). Trimming removed 1 base from V and 5 bases from J, with 7 bases in between. This CDR3 has 13 residues. The full variable domain, with the rest looked up from reference TRBV15 and TRBJ2-3, is DAMVIQNPRYQVTQFGKPVTLSCSQTLNHNVMYWYQQKSSQAPKLLFHYYDKDFNNEADTPDNFQSRRPNTSFCFLDIRSPGLGDTAMYLCATSRVLVDTQYFGPGTRLTVL.

This clone was counted once. This chain joins TRBV4-1 and TRBJ1-4, with TRBD1 matching 7 bases. Unmatched junction bases numbered 12, after V lost 0 bases and J lost 8 bases. Germline V gene sequence: CDR1 MGHRA, CDR2 YSYEKL. This CDR3 comprises 17 residues. CDR3 bases: TGCGCCAGCAGCCAAGAAGCCCCGACAGGGAGGAGGGAAAAACTGTTTTTT. Protein: CASSQEAPTGRREKLFF.

J is TRBJ1-2 and V is TRBV25-1; D gene uncertain. CDR1 MGHDK and CDR2 SYGVNS come from the germline V gene. The CDR3 consists of 15 residues. Between the trimmed V and J ends, which lost 1 base and 4 bases, there was a span of 13 bases. CDR3 in DNA: TGTGCCAGCAGTGAATCGCCGGGGATCGGCTATGGCTACACCTTC. Protein: CASSESPGIGYGYTF.

The chain links TRBV29-1 to TRBJ2-7, with D possibly being TRBD1 (5 bases). V gave up 4 bases and J gave up 2 bases, with 12 bases separating them. Germline V gives CDR1 SQVTM, CDR2 ANQGSEA. The CDR3 consists of 13 residues. For the CDR3, the DNA is TGCAGCGTTGGGGCAGGGCTCGCCTACGAGCAGTACTTC. Protein sequence: CSVGAGLAYEQYF.

The rearrangement uses TRBV27 and TRBJ2-2, with TRBD2 matching over 7 bases. The CDR3 extends over 14 amino acids. The V gene end was trimmed by 6 bases and the J gene end by 4 bases; junction bases not matched to a gene: 5. Germline-derived CDR1 and CDR2 are MNHEY and SMNVEV (reference sequence). CDR3 protein: CASSRAGATGELFF. The CDR3 region has the DNA TGTGCCAGCAGCAGGGCGGGAGCCACCGGGGAGCTGTTTTTT.

The V call is TRBV7-2, the J call TRBJ2-7; tentatively, D is TRBD1 (6 bases). The CDR3 spans 14 residues. The V gene's germline CDR1 is SGHTA and CDR2 FQGNSA. Trimming took off 1 base at V and 3 bases at J, with 10 bases between the two ends. This CDR3 is CASSLERRGYEQYF. The CDR3 nucleotides are TGTGCCAGCAGCTTAGAACGCAGGGGCTACGAGCAGTACTTC. Full variable domain (missing parts from reference TRBV7-2 and TRBJ2-7): GAGVSQSPSNKVTEKGKDVELRCDPISGHTALYWYRQSLGQGLEFLIYFQGNSAPDKSGLPSDRFSAERTGGSVSTLTIQRTQQEDSAVYLCASSLERRGYEQYFGPGTRLTVT.

The genes are TRBV9 and TRBJ2-7, with 9 positions matching TRBD1. Germline assignment: CDR1 SGDLS and CDR2 YYNGEE. J lost 6 bases, V lost 6 bases, and 7 bases had no gene match. CDR3 length: 13 residues. CDR3 in DNA: TGTGCCAGCAACCCCTGGGGACAGGGCGAGCAGTACTTC. Amino acids: CASNPWGQGEQYF.

The chain combines TRBV18 with TRBJ2-1; D is perhaps TRBD2 (6 bases). The CDR3 sequence is 17 residues long. The germline CDR1 and CDR2 sequences are KGHSH and LQKENI. V gave up 0 bases and J gave up 6 bases, with 18 bases separating them. CDR3 residues: CASSPPEAGLPLNEQFF. The CDR3 coding sequence is TGTGCCAGCTCACCACCCGAAGCGGGCTTACCCCTCAATGAGCAGTTCTTC.

The chain is built from TRBV30 and TRBJ1-3, with 7 bases lining up with TRBD1. Trimming at V came to 4 bases and at J to 4 bases, leaving 7 bases not matched to a gene. The CDR3 is 14 residues long. Per germline, CDR1 GTSNPN and CDR2 SVGIG (reference sequence). CDR3 amino acids: CAWTRGTAGNTIYF. CDR3 nucleotide sequence: TGTGCCTGGACTCGTGGGACAGCCGGAAACACCATATATTTT.

V gene TRBV6-5 combines with J gene TRBJ1-2; maybe TRBD1 (5 bases). Deletions cut 5 bases from V and 1 base from J, with 11 bases between. The CDR3 runs to 14 residues. Looked up from germline, CDR1 is MNHEY and CDR2 is SVGAGI. CDR3 nucleotides: TGTGCCAGCAGTAGACAGAACTTTAACTATGGCTACACCTTC. This translates into CASSRQNFNYGYTF.

This chain links TRBV7-2 with TRBJ2-7; D ambiguous. CDR3 length equals 14 residues. V lost 5 bases to trimming and J lost 5 bases, with 16 bases between them. Per the germline V gene, CDR1 is SGHTA and CDR2 is FQGNSA. The CDR3 DNA is TGTGCCAGCAGCCCGGGTGACCGGTGGAACGAGCAGTACTTC. Protein sequence: CASSPGDRWNEQYF.

This chain links TRBV10-1 with TRBJ2-7; TRBD1 might be the D (6 bases). The V end lost 0 bases, the J end lost 2 bases, and 11 bases lay between the germline ends. Germline CDR1 is WNHNN and CDR2 is SYGVQD (reference sequence). The CDR3 runs 15 residues. As DNA, the CDR3 is TGCGCCAGCAGTGAGTCGACGGGGACAACCTACGAGCAGTACTTC. As protein: CASSESTGTTYEQYF.

The sample holds many counts of this clone. V usage is TRBV4-2 and J usage is TRBJ2-1; 8 nucleotides agree with TRBD2. The germline V gene encodes CDR1 LGHNA and CDR2 YNFKEQ. The CDR3 totals 15 residues. J lost 2 bases, V lost 0 bases, and 0 bases had no gene match. CDR3 sequence: CASSQEREAYNEQFF. In DNA, the CDR3 is TGTGCCAGCAGCCAAGAGCGGGAGGCCTACAATGAGCAGTTCTTC.

Regarding this clone: A read error may be the cause here, since a much bigger clone is one base away. The rearrangement links TRBV27 to TRBJ2-1; TRBD2 agrees at 15 bases. The germline CDR1 and CDR2 sequences are MNHEY and SMNVEV (reference sequence). The V gene end was trimmed by 5 bases and the J gene end by 7 bases; junction bases not matched to a gene: 3. There are 15 residues in the CDR3. The CDR3 is CASSAGTSGRNEQFF. CDR3 DNA sequence: TGTGCCAGCAGTGCCGGGACTAGCGGGAGGAATGAGCAGTTCTTC.